This passage covers 25 T cell receptor beta chains from one sample sequenced in a study of regulatory T cells in long-lasting Graves disease. Sequencing libraries for TCR beta were prepared with iRepertoire HTBI primers and Arm-PCR of CDR3 regions. Each CDR3 protein gets one entry after TCRdb re-called the multiplex PCR reads with MiXCR. The table records roughly 610,000 distinct CDR3 sequences, around 16% of them present only once. Time point in this sample: newly diagnosed GD, antithyroid drugs for less than 3 months. The TCR library was prepared using RNA isolated from PBMCs. The same sample was also used in a study of T cells in Graves' hyperthyroidism and ophthalmopathy.

Source: peripheral blood mononuclear cells (PBMCs), taken at new diagnosis, from a patient treated with antithyroid drugs. These receptors all stem from a man aged 18-30 years with Graves disease.

This clonotype occurred a few times. V and J are TRBV5-1 and TRBJ2-3; D might be TRBD1 (7 bases). The J call may be wrong; the DNA end is better matched by TRBJ2-5. This CDR3 spans 14 amino acids. Germline CDR1 reads SGHRS; CDR2 reads YFSETQ. CDR3 amino acids: CASSIRQGGETQYF. CDR3 nucleotide sequence: TGCGCCAGCAGCATCAGACAGGGAGGCGAGACCCAGTACTTC.

The chain joins TRBV10-2 to TRBJ2-5; TRBD2 agrees at 8 bases. The CDR3 extends over 14 amino acids. V was clipped by 7 bases and J by 2 bases; unmatched bases: 6. Germline V gives CDR1 WSHSY, CDR2 SAAADI. The CDR3 reads CASKPAGEQETQYF. The CDR3 DNA is TGCGCCAGCAAACCAGCGGGAGAACAAGAGACCCAGTACTTC.

This clonotype occurred a few times. This rearrangement joins TRBV6-1 to TRBJ1-6, with 7 bases identical to TRBD1. From germline, CDR1 is MNHNS and CDR2 SASEGT. CDR3 length: 13 amino acids. The V and J ends lost 7 bases and 7 bases, in that order; junction bases with no gene match: 4. The CDR3: CASIGQENSPLHF. The CDR3 DNA sequence: TGTGCCAGCATAGGACAGGAGAATTCACCCCTCCACTTT.

Details on this clonotype: This may be a read error: a much more frequent sequence differs by one nucleotide. V gene TRBV4-2 combines with J gene TRBJ2-5, with D perhaps TRBD1 or TRBD2 (5 bases each). Germline V gives CDR1 LGHNA, CDR2 YNFKEQ. The CDR3 runs to 16 residues. With 6 bases removed from V and 4 bases from J, the gap between germline ends came to 21 bases. The CDR3 reads CASSPTRGRAPETQYF. The CDR3 DNA reads TGTGCCAGCAGTCCAACCCGGGGACGGGCTCCAGAGACCCAGTACTTC.

The chain couples TRBV25-1 to TRBJ1-2, with 8 bases fitting TRBD1. Germline V gives CDR1 MGHDK, CDR2 SYGVNS. Trimming at V came to 6 bases and at J to 8 bases, leaving 5 bases not matched to a gene. The CDR3 spans 12 residues. CDR3 in amino acids: CASRQGVLGYTF. CDR3 coding DNA: TGTGCCAGCAGACAGGGGGTGTTGGGCTACACCTTC.

A word on this clonotype: One end of the junction varies from germline; a read error may be responsible. The V and J genes are TRBV30 and TRBJ2-3; unclear D gene. The CDR3 sequence is 11 residues long. Per the germline V gene, CDR1 is GTSNPN and CDR2 is SVGIG (reference sequence). This CDR3 is CARSVTDTQYF. CDR3 bases: TGTGCCCGGAGTGTCACAGATACGCAGTATTTT.

This clonotype was observed a few times. The chain uses TRBV5-1 and TRBJ2-7, with D maybe TRBD1 (6 bases). The CDR3 is 16 residues long. CDR1 and CDR2 from the germline V gene are SGHRS and YFSETQ. V was clipped by 4 bases and J by 2 bases, with 19 bases between them. CDR3 amino acids: CASSREPGHRAYEQYF. In nucleotides, the CDR3 is TGCGCCAGCAGCAGAGAACCGGGACACCGGGCCTACGAGCAGTACTTC. Full variable domain (remainder filled in from reference TRBV5-1 and TRBJ2-7): KAGVTQTPRYLIKTRGQQVTLSCSPISGHRSVSWYQQTPGQGLQFLFEYFSETQRNKGNFPGRFSGRQFSNSRSEMNVSTLELGDSALYLCASSREPGHRAYEQYFGPGTRLTVT.

This clonotype was observed many times. The chain employs TRBV15 and TRBJ1-2; D perhaps matches TRBD1 (6 bases). Germline CDR1 LNHNV, CDR2 YYDKDF (reference sequence). The CDR3 loop spans 14 amino acids. Trimming removed 4 bases at V and 4 bases at J, with 13 bases between. CDR3 amino acids: CATSNWDTPYGYTF. CDR3 DNA sequence: TGTGCCACCAGCAACTGGGACACCCCCTATGGCTACACCTTC.

This clonotype was observed at least ten times. This sequence joins TRBV11-2 and TRBJ2-1; D not resolved. Germline loops: CDR1 SGHAT, CDR2 FQNNGV. V was clipped by 2 bases and J by 6 bases, with 8 bases between them. This CDR3 has 13 residues. The CDR3 coding sequence is TGTGCCAGCAGCTTAACTGGCGTCAATGAGCAGTTCTTC. This encodes CASSLTGVNEQFF.

In its sample, this clonotype was seen many times. V is TRBV12-3 or TRBV12-4 and J is TRBJ1-1, with D unclear. V was pared by 2 bases and J by 1 base, with 8 bases between. CDR3 length: 14 amino acids. CDR3 DNA: TGTGCCAGCAGTTTACAGCTAGGGAACACTGAAGCTTTCTTT. Amino acids: CASSLQLGNTEAFF.

DNA for the CDR3: TGTGCCAGCAGTTGGGGACAGGGGGCGTCTGAAGCTTTCTTT. Protein product: CASSWGQGASEAFF. This chain links TRBV6-2 or TRBV6-3 with TRBJ1-1; TRBD1 agrees at 12 bases. The CDR3 loop spans 14 amino acids. Germline trimming cut 4 bases from V and 6 bases from J; bases unmatched to any gene: 3. CDR1 MNHEY and CDR2 SVGEGT come from the germline V gene.

There are many counts of this clonotype. This rearrangement joins TRBV7-9 to TRBJ2-7; 10 nucleotides agree with TRBD2. Germline V gives CDR1 SEHNR, CDR2 FQNEAQ (reference sequence). The J segment lost 5 bases and the V segment lost 4 bases, leaving 5 bases of the junction unmatched. This CDR3 region has 14 residues. CDR3 amino acids: CASSSPSGSDEQYF. CDR3 DNA sequence: TGTGCCAGCAGCTCCCCTAGCGGGAGCGACGAGCAGTACTTC.

The chain combines TRBV20-1 with TRBJ2-5, with 8 bases lining up with TRBD2. The CDR3 is made up of 15 amino acids. CDR1 and CDR2 (germline): DFQATT, SNEGSKA (reference sequence). Trimming removed 4 bases from V and 2 bases from J; junction bases left unmatched: 9. The CDR3 here is CSAMGLGGHQETQYF. CDR3 coding DNA: TGCAGTGCTATGGGACTAGGCGGGCATCAAGAGACCCAGTACTTC.

The V gene is TRBV9, the J gene TRBJ1-1, with D tentatively TRBD1 (6 bases). V lost 2 bases and J lost 4, with 15 bases in between. Germline V CDR1 and CDR2: SGDLS, YYNGEE. This CDR3 contains 15 residues. The CDR3 loop reads CASSVGGGAGTEAFF. CDR3 bases: TGTGCCAGCAGCGTGGGGGGGGGGGCAGGCACTGAAGCTTTCTTT.

The J gene is TRBJ2-7, the V gene TRBV4-1, with no clear D. The V and J ends lost 1 base and 2 bases respectively, with 12 bases between them. This CDR3 spans 15 amino acids. From germline, CDR1 is MGHRA and CDR2 YSYEKL. The CDR3 loop is CASSQGPPLTYEQYF. The CDR3 DNA reads as TGCGCCAGCAGCCAAGGTCCACCTCTAACCTACGAGCAGTACTTC.

This clonotype was observed a few times. The chain has TRBV27 and TRBJ1-1; 8 bases fit TRBD1. This CDR3 is built from 13 residues. Looked up from germline, CDR1 is MNHEY and CDR2 is SMNVEV (reference sequence). V shed 7 bases and J 5 bases; nucleotides not matched to a gene: 6. DNA for the CDR3: TGTGCCAGCACCCGGACAGGGTTTACTGAAGCTTTCTTT. Translation: CASTRTGFTEAFF.

This clonotype turned up a few times. The chain joins TRBV6-2 or TRBV6-3 to TRBJ2-7; 10 bases line up with TRBD2. The junction had 10 bases not matched to a gene; V was cut back by 2 bases and J by 3 bases. This CDR3 region has 17 residues. The germline CDR1 and CDR2 sequences are MNHEY and SVGEGT. The CDR3 is CASSYPRLLAGVYEQYF. In DNA, the CDR3 is TGTGCCAGCAGTTACCCGAGGTTGCTAGCGGGAGTCTACGAGCAGTACTTC.

Note on this clonotype: It may be a read error: a sequence one base away is much more abundant. The chain recombines TRBV28 with TRBJ2-3; D is unresolved. The DNA end favors TRBJ2-7, so the J call may be wrong. This CDR3 has 13 residues. In germline, CDR1 is MDHEN, CDR2 SYDVKM. DNA for the CDR3: TGTGCCAGCAACACAGCCGGAACCTACGGGCAGTACTTC. Its protein product is CASNTAGTYGQYF.

This clonotype was recorded many times. V gene TRBV11-2 combines with J gene TRBJ2-7, with D unresolved. Trimming removed 4 bases at V and 0 bases at J, with 10 bases between. This CDR3 comprises 14 residues. Germline assignment: CDR1 SGHAT and CDR2 FQNNGV. In nucleotides, the CDR3 is TGTGCCAGCAGCTCCGCGGCAGGCTCCTACGAGCAGTACTTC. Amino acid sequence: CASSSAAGSYEQYF.

About this clonotype: One base away lies a much larger clone, so this may be a sequencing read error. The chain is built from TRBV2 and TRBJ2-7; D gene uncertain. CDR3 length equals 15 residues. Germline lookup yields CDR1 SNHLY and CDR2 FYNNEI. The CDR3 DNA is TGTCCCAGCAGTGAAGTAGATGGGGTACGCTACGAGCAGTACTTC. Protein product: CPSSEVDGVRYEQYF.

V and J are TRBV19 and TRBJ2-1; the match to TRBD2 covers 9 bases. The CDR3 covers 17 residues. The J segment lost 2 bases and the V segment lost 4 bases, leaving 9 bases of the junction unmatched. The germline V gene has CDR1 LNHDA and CDR2 SQIVND (reference sequence). The CDR3 DNA reads as TGTGCCAGTAGTAAGGGTAGCGGGAGCGGTACCTACAATGAGCAGTTCTTC. Amino acid sequence: CASSKGSGSGTYNEQFF.

This clonotype was detected ten times or more. This sequence joins TRBV3-1 and TRBJ2-7; possibly TRBD2 for D (6 bases). The CDR3 is 13 amino acids. Germline values: CDR1 LGHDT, CDR2 YNNKEL (reference sequence). The V gene lost 3 bases and the J gene lost 7 bases, with 13 bases spanning the gap. CDR3 sequence reads: CASSHTDGGEQYF. The DNA of the CDR3 is TGTGCCAGCAGCCACACAGACGGGGGAGAGCAGTACTTC.

There are a few counts of this clonotype. The chain is built from TRBV4-1 and TRBJ2-7, with D hard to call. The CDR3 runs 16 residues. Germline values: CDR1 MGHRA, CDR2 YSYEKL. Between the trimmed V and J ends, which lost 0 bases and 1 base, there was a span of 13 bases. The CDR3, as DNA: TGCGCCAGCAGCCAAGAGTGGTCTGATGGGTCCTACGAGCAGTACTTC. This translates into CASSQEWSDGSYEQYF.

This clonotype has ten or more counts. The rearrangement uses TRBV7-3 and TRBJ1-2; TRBD1 is a possible D gene (5 bases). V gave up 5 bases and J gave up 1 base, with 11 bases separating them. Germline CDR1 SGHTA, CDR2 FQGTGA. This CDR3 is 14 amino acids long. CDR3 loop: CASSQGRNNYGYTF. DNA for the CDR3: TGTGCCAGCAGCCAGGGACGGAATAACTATGGCTACACCTTC.

The chain has TRBV12-3 or TRBV12-4 and TRBJ2-1; perhaps TRBD2 as D (5 bases). V lost 5 bases to trimming and J lost 9 bases, with 20 bases between them. CDR3 length: 15 residues. The CDR3 is CASSPLTGSAGEQFF. Written as DNA, the CDR3 is TGTGCCAGCAGTCCCCTGACGGGTAGCGCGGGTGAGCAGTTCTTC.